The next 24 T cell receptor beta chains were all read from a single sample in a study of immune characterization of retroperitoneal liposarcoma. TCRdb used MiXCR to reprocess the PCR reads, holding one entry per CDR3 protein. Of approximately 9,800 distinct CDR3 sequences in the sample, roughly 26% were seen once. Source material: tumor tissue. Receptor source: a female donor with retroperitoneal liposarcoma.

The chain has TRBV7-3 and TRBJ2-1, with a tentative D call TRBD2 (5 bases). With the DNA end fitting TRBJ2-7 better, the J assignment may be wrong. The CDR3 totals 17 residues. The V gene's germline CDR1 is SGHTA and CDR2 FQGTGA. CDR3 DNA sequence: TGTGCCAGCAGCCCCCCCGGGGAAGGCGCCCCAAGGGATGAGCAGTACTTC. Translated, it gives CASSPPGEGAPRDEQYF.

This chain uses TRBV7-6 with TRBJ2-5, with 10 bases identical to TRBD2. Germline-derived CDR1 and CDR2 are SGHVS and FNYEAQ. V gave up 1 base and J gave up 11 bases; unmatched junction bases: 10. This CDR3 has 15 amino acids. The CDR3 sequence is CASSLGVAGGREQYF. CDR3 in DNA: TGTGCCAGCAGCTTAGGGGTAGCGGGGGGCAGGGAGCAGTACTTC.

This clonotype appeared a single time. The rearrangement uses TRBV6-4 and TRBJ2-1; tentatively, D is TRBD2 (6 bases). The J call may be mistaken, given a closer DNA end match to TRBJ2-7. CDR1 is MRHNA, CDR2 SNTAGT, per germline. The CDR3 is 16 residues long. DNA for the CDR3: TGTGCCAGCAGTGACTCATCCGGGACTGGCCACAATGAGCAGTACTTC. Translation: CASSDSSGTGHNEQYF.

This clonotype is categorized as large. This chain links TRBV6-6 with TRBJ1-6, with D perhaps TRBD1 (6 bases). The V and J ends lost 0 bases and 3 bases respectively, with 15 bases between them. The CDR3 is 18 amino acids. In germline, CDR1 is MNHNY, CDR2 SVGAGI (reference sequence). CDR3 bases: TGTGCCAGCAGTTACTCGACGGCAGGGGCCCTCTATAATTCACCCCTCCACTTT. Amino acids: CASSYSTAGALYNSPLHF.

This clonotype occurred a few times. The chain couples TRBV7-2 to TRBJ2-1; 8 nucleotides match TRBD1. Trimming at V came to 10 bases and at J to 10 bases, leaving 15 bases not matched to a gene. Germline V gives CDR1 SGHTA, CDR2 FQGNSA. This CDR3 has 14 amino acids. In nucleotides, the CDR3 is TGTGCCACCAACGCCAATCAGGGGGCTTACGAGCAGTTCTTC. It specifies CATNANQGAYEQFF.

A single count supports this clonotype. The J gene is TRBJ2-3, the V gene TRBV6-1; D is perhaps TRBD1 (5 bases). The CDR3 loop spans 14 amino acids. The germline V and J ends were trimmed by 6 bases and 6 bases, with 16 bases remaining between them. CDR1 and CDR2 from the germline V gene are MNHNS and SASEGT. The CDR3 here is CASSTIDSGDTQYF. The CDR3 coding sequence is TGTGCCAGCAGCACCATCGACAGTGGCGATACGCAGTATTTT.

The chain uses TRBV6-1 and TRBJ1-5; 7 nucleotides align to TRBD1. Germline lookup yields CDR1 MNHNS and CDR2 SASEGT. The CDR3 runs to 17 residues. V trimming: 6 bases; J trimming: 7 bases; junction bases outside the gene matches: 18. The CDR3 DNA reads TGTGCCAGCAGGGATTTGACAGGGTTCGCCAAAGCCCAGCCCCAGCATTTT. The encoded protein is CASRDLTGFAKAQPQHF.

In this sample, this clonotype is medium-sized. The chain combines TRBV12-3 or TRBV12-4 with TRBJ2-1, with D unresolved. Trimming stripped 1 base from V and 7 bases from J, with 14 bases between. The CDR3 is made up of 15 amino acids. In DNA, the CDR3 is TGTGCCAGCAGTTTAGGCAGTCAAGAAGCTAATGAGCAGTTCTTC. Translating gives CASSLGSQEANEQFF.

This clonotype has ten or more counts. V and J are TRBV6-1 and TRBJ2-5, with 11 nucleotides matching TRBD2. CDR3 size: 14 residues. The V gene's germline CDR1 is MNHNS and CDR2 SASEGT. The V and J ends lost 10 bases and 11 bases, in that order; junction bases with no gene match: 15. The CDR3: CATSPLAGANEQYF. CDR3 sequence (DNA): TGTGCCACTTCCCCACTAGCGGGGGCCAATGAGCAGTACTTC.

This clonotype was seen a few times. The rearrangement links TRBV27 to TRBJ2-1; the D call may be TRBD1 or TRBD2 (5 bases each). CDR1 MNHEY and CDR2 SMNVEV come from the germline V gene (reference sequence). The CDR3 sequence is 14 residues long. Between the trimmed V and J ends, which lost 4 bases and 5 bases, there was a span of 12 bases. In nucleotides, the CDR3 is TGTGCCAGCAGTTGGGACGGAGAGAACAATGAGCAGTTCTTC. Translating gives CASSWDGENNEQFF.

This clonotype is classed as medium-sized. CDR3 amino acids: CASSPLYEQFF. The CDR3 DNA is TGTGCCAGCAGCCCCCTCTACGAGCAGTTCTTC. V usage is TRBV7-6 and J usage is TRBJ2-1; D not certain. Deletions cut 5 bases from V and 10 bases from J, with 9 bases between. The length of the CDR3 is 11 residues. The V gene's germline CDR1 is SGHVS and CDR2 FNYEAQ.

CDR3 sequence: CASSIKGQGHGEQFF. In DNA form, the CDR3 reads TGTGCCAGCTCAATCAAGGGACAGGGGCACGGCGAGCAGTTCTTC. V and J are TRBV18 and TRBJ2-1; 10 bases match TRBD1. This CDR3 spans 15 amino acids. V was clipped by 5 bases and J by 10 bases; unmatched bases: 11. CDR1 and CDR2 from the germline V gene are KGHSH and LQKENI.

The chain has TRBV4-3 and TRBJ1-5; the D gene is possibly TRBD1 (6 bases). The V end lost 2 bases, the J end lost 2 bases, and 13 bases lay between the germline ends. The germline CDR1 and CDR2 sequences are LGHNA and YSLEER. The CDR3 is 16 residues long. CDR3 in amino acids: CASSQTPQGRNQPQHF. In DNA form, the CDR3 reads TGCGCCAGCAGCCAAACACCACAGGGACGCAATCAGCCCCAGCATTTT.

The count of this clonotype is one. V is TRBV11-3 and J is TRBJ2-1, with 8 bases matching TRBD1. This CDR3 is built from 19 residues. Germline values: CDR1 SGHNT, CDR2 YENEEA. V lost 5 bases and J lost 10; bases outside the gene matches: 25. The CDR3 DNA follows: TGTGCCAGCAGCCCCTGGTGGGGACAGGTCCTTACAAGCTCCTACGAGCAGTTCTTC. This codes for CASSPWWGQVLTSSYEQFF. The full variable domain, in which reference TRBV11-3 and TRBJ2-1 provide the parts outside the CDR3, is EAGVVQSPRYKIIEKKQPVAFWCNPISGHNTLYWYLQNLGQGPELLIRYENEEAVDDSQLPKDRFSAERLKGVDSTLKIQPAELGDSAVYLCASSPWWGQVLTSSYEQFFGPGTRLTVL.

This clonotype was seen at least ten times. V and J are TRBV11-2 and TRBJ2-1; the match to TRBD2 covers 8 bases. Trimming cost V 3 bases and J 7 bases; bases outside gene matches: 17. From germline, CDR1 is SGHAT and CDR2 FQNNGV. CDR3 size: 18 residues. For the CDR3, the DNA is TGTGCCAGCAGCTTTCCAGGTTTCGGGAGGGAAGGTCAGAATGAGCAGTTCTTC. Translated: CASSFPGFGREGQNEQFF.

The chain combines TRBV7-6 with TRBJ2-1; D is unclear. V shed 5 bases and J shed 13 bases, with 18 bases lying between them. The germline gives CDR1 SGHVS, CDR2 FNYEAQ. The CDR3 covers 13 residues. CDR3 coding DNA: TGTGCCAGCAGCCTGTGGTCCCAAGAGACCCAGTTCTTC. This translates into CASSLWSQETQFF.

The sample holds a few counts of this clonotype. The rearrangement links TRBV6-6 to TRBJ2-1; 12 nucleotides align to TRBD2. CDR3 length: 17 residues. The V and J ends lost 2 bases and 13 bases, in that order; junction bases with no gene match: 15. Germline CDR1 reads MNHNY; CDR2 reads SVGAGI (reference sequence). In DNA form, the CDR3 reads TGTGCCAGCAGTTACATCCTTCTAGCGGGGGGGCCAAAGACCCAGTTCTTC. Its translation: CASSYILLAGGPKTQFF.

This rearrangement joins TRBV4-3 to TRBJ2-3, with D perhaps being TRBD1 or TRBD2 (5 bases each). The CDR3 length is 17 residues. Germline loops: CDR1 LGHNA, CDR2 YSLEER. The V end was cut by 1 base, the J end by 1 base, with 15 bases between. This CDR3 is CASSQVRGVDGTDTQYF. Written as DNA, the CDR3 is TGCGCCAGCAGCCAAGTACGAGGGGTTGACGGCACAGATACGCAGTATTTT.

This clonotype was counted ten times or more. This sequence joins TRBV6-1 and TRBJ2-1; 7 bases map to TRBD2. The CDR3 totals 16 residues. From germline, CDR1 is MNHNS and CDR2 SASEGT. The J segment lost 7 bases and the V segment lost 6 bases, leaving 15 bases of the junction unmatched. The CDR3, as DNA: TGTGCCAGCAGCAACAATGGCGGGGGTAGGAGAAATGAGCAGTTCTTC. Encoded protein: CASSNNGGGRRNEQFF.

This clonotype was seen a handful of times. This chain connects TRBV6-6 to TRBJ2-3, with 7 nucleotides matching TRBD1. Germline V lookup: CDR1 MNHNY, CDR2 SVGAGI (reference sequence). V trimming: 2 bases; J trimming: 6 bases; junction bases outside the gene matches: 5. The CDR3 runs to 14 residues. Here the CDR3 reads CASSYRGLIDTQYF. CDR3 coding DNA: TGTGCCAGCAGTTACAGGGGGCTCATTGATACGCAGTATTTT.

The chain is built from TRBV12-3 or TRBV12-4 and TRBJ2-1; TRBD2 matches 14 bases. Trimming at V came to 2 bases and at J to 7 bases, leaving 4 bases not matched to a gene. This CDR3 is 16 amino acids long. DNA for the CDR3: TGTGCCAGCAGTTTAAGACTAGCGGGAGGGGGGAATGAGCAGTTCTTC. Translating it yields CASSLRLAGGGNEQFF.

V and J are TRBV11-2 and TRBJ1-5; 7 bases match TRBD1. The CDR3 spans 15 residues. The V gene end was trimmed by 0 bases and the J gene end by 2 bases; junction bases not matched to a gene: 1. CDR1 and CDR2 (germline): SGHAT, FQNNGV. The CDR3 DNA follows: TGTGCCAGCAGCTTAGACAGGGGGGGCAATCAGCCCCAGCATTTT. Residues: CASSLDRGGNQPQHF.

This chain joins TRBV6-5 and TRBJ2-4; D gene ambiguous. The J call may be in error: the DNA end matches TRBJ2-7 better. Germline V gives CDR1 MNHEY, CDR2 SVGAGI. This CDR3 has 12 residues. CDR3 loop: CASSRTRSEQYF. CDR3 nucleotides: TGTGCCAGCTCGCGCACCAGGTCCGAGCAGTACTTC.

V gene TRBV10-3 combines with J gene TRBJ2-1; perhaps TRBD2 as D (6 bases). The DNA end lines up better with TRBJ2-7; the J call may be wrong. Germline V lookup: CDR1 ENHRY, CDR2 SYGVKD. The CDR3 totals 15 residues. Written as DNA, the CDR3 is TGTGCCATCAGTGTATTAAGGCGGGGCACCTACGAGCAGTACTTC. Its protein product is CAISVLRRGTYEQYF.